The clone carrying this T cell receptor (beta chain) showed up just a few times. Its antigen is currently unknown. The isolated RNA, all of it, was reverse transcribed, so expressed TCRB transcripts were what got sequenced. Sequenced by immunoSEQ multiplex PCR; TCRdb stores in-frame clones only, minus some. Of about 360,000 clones listed, roughly 13% are singletons. This specimen comes from a study of beta chain features in type 1 diabetes. Study-level results: Fewer insertions but more deletions were seen at VDJ junctions in type 1 diabetes patients. TCRB rearrangement may or may not be influenced by HLA type; here this remained unresolved.

This CDR3 spans 16 amino acids. Trimming took off 1 base at V and 3 bases at J, with 16 bases between the two ends. CDR1 is LGHNA, CDR2 YSLEER, per germline. The TCR sequence derives from a man aged 18 to 29 in good health. The rearrangement uses TRBV4-3 and TRBJ2-7; tentatively, D is TRBD2 (5 bases). The sample was naive CD4+ T cells from blood. Here the CDR3 DNA reads TGCGCCAGCAGCCAAGCTACTAGTCGTAGGCACTACGAGCAGTACTTC. As protein: CASSQATSRRHYEQYF.